These 5 T cell receptor beta chains were all obtained from the same sample, sequenced in a study of CD8+ T cells in alopecia areata. RNA extraction and reverse transcription yielded cDNA as sequencing template. Only in-frame clones appear in the TCRdb table, and some are missing; sequencing was by immunoSEQ multiplex PCR. The profile covers roughly 40,000 clones, with around three fifths appearing a single time and 21% taken by the ten largest. Noted treatment: oral pan-JAK inhibitor, 5-10 mg twice daily. The starting material was CD8+ T cells sorted from blood, obtained at week 4, from a patient treated with tofacitinib. The receptors shown here come from a human donor with alopecia areata.

V gene TRBV28 combines with J gene TRBJ2-5; 8 nucleotides line up with TRBD1. V lost 4 bases and J lost 5; bases outside the gene matches: 9. The germline V gene encodes CDR1 MDHEN and CDR2 SYDVKM. The CDR3 length is 15 residues. CDR3 sequence reads: CASSSGTGVDETQYF. CDR3 bases: TGTGCCAGCAGTTCCGGGACAGGTGTTGATGAGACCCAGTACTTC.

The J gene is TRBJ2-1, the V gene TRBV5-4; unclear D gene. The CDR3 loop spans 14 amino acids. From germline, CDR1 is SGHNT and CDR2 YYREEE (reference sequence). V lost 0 bases and J lost 0, with 4 bases in between. The DNA for the CDR3 is TGTGCCAGCAGCTTGGATTCCTCCTACAATGAGCAGTTCTTC. Translating gives CASSLDSSYNEQFF.

This clone was counted only a few times. The CDR3 DNA sequence: TGTGCCAGCAGCTTCAACTGGGGAGATGAGCAGTTCTTC. Encoded protein: CASSFNWGDEQFF. The chain employs TRBV7-9 and TRBJ2-1; weak D call: TRBD2 (5 bases). V was trimmed by 3 bases and J by 8 bases, leaving 11 bases between them. Germline CDR1 and CDR2: SEHNR and FQNEAQ (reference sequence). The CDR3 contains 13 residues.

The chain carries TRBV5-6 and TRBJ2-5; D uncertain. Trimming stripped 2 bases from V and 4 bases from J, with 9 bases between. The V gene's germline CDR1 is SGHDT and CDR2 YYEEEE. The CDR3 loop spans 13 amino acids. The chain's CDR3 is CASSFGSLETQYF. The CDR3 region has the DNA TGTGCCAGCAGCTTCGGCAGCTTAGAGACCCAGTACTTC.

The genes are TRBV25-1 and TRBJ1-4; perhaps TRBD1 as D (5 bases). The CDR3 runs 16 residues. The V end was cut by 2 bases, the J end by 4 bases, with 14 bases between. The germline V gene encodes CDR1 MGHDK and CDR2 SYGVNS. The CDR3 DNA is TGTGCCAGCAGTGAAGACTTTTTGGGACTTAATGAAAAACTGTTTTTT. Protein sequence: CASSEDFLGLNEKLFF.